The entry below gives a single T cell receptor beta chain sequence along with its context. The CDR3 is 15 residues long. After removal of 7 bases from V and 3 bases from J, the junction contained 7 bases not matched to a gene. CDR1 is MNHNY and CDR2 is SVGAGI in the germline V gene (reference sequence). As handled by the study authors: Amplifying reference gene primers gave estimates of nucleated cell counts. Here immunoSEQ multiplex PCR was the method, and the copy in TCRdb shows in-frame clones only, minus some. Clonal size and the V and J genes are those of that table, whereas D and trimming came from the DNA. The data hold 100,000 to 150,000 clones, with over 60% observed a single time. These data originate in a study of blood T cell repertoires in COVID-19.

The receptor's source is a woman aged 70-85 years with acute or convalescent COVID-19. The chain joins TRBV6-6 to TRBJ2-3, with 10 bases identical to TRBD1. The sequencing sample was made of peripheral blood. The CDR3 region has the DNA TGTGCCAGCAAACCGGGACAGGGGTCGACAGATACGCAGTATTTT. It translates to CASKPGQGSTDTQYF.